This record concerns one T cell receptor (beta chain) sequence. The entry originates in a study of blood T cell repertoires in COVID-19. Study-wide context: Acute-phase and convalescent COVID-19 samples originated in the United States, Italy and Spain. The analysed material was cDNA or gDNA that came from T cells, B-cell-depleted T cells, or PBMCs.

Original handling: Reference gene primer amplification in the assay estimated nucleated cell counts. Data came from immunoSEQ multiplex PCR; TCRdb stores just in-frame clones and leaves some out. V and J calls and clone size are as listed in that table; D and trimming were resolved from the DNA. The table shows about 160,000 clones, with roughly 91% occurring only once. The sample consisted of peripheral blood. This clonotype was obtained from a woman aged 45-60 years with acute or convalescent COVID-19.

CDR3 sequence (DNA): TGTGCCAGTAGTACCGGACAGGGCAATCAGCCCCAGCATTTT. Protein product: CASSTGQGNQPQHF. This chain links TRBV19 with TRBJ1-5, with 7 bases that match TRBD1. The J segment lost 2 bases and the V segment lost 4 bases, leaving 2 bases of the junction unmatched. The germline V gene encodes CDR1 LNHDA and CDR2 SQIVND (reference sequence). This CDR3 has 14 amino acids.